The T cell receptor beta chain under discussion was sequenced for a study of T cells after yellow fever vaccination. About the research overall: The fractions with low cell numbers were processed using SMART-Seq v4 Ultra Low Input.

TCRdb analysed the 5' RACE reads with MiXCR anew, one entry per CDR3 protein. The sample has about 320,000 distinct CDR3 sequences, over 3.5% seen once. This clonotype was seen ten or more times. Its antigen is unknown. Overall study results and limits: Post-booster samples contained most primary-vaccination clones (roughly 96% CD4, 88% CD8).

Trimming removed 1 base at V and 2 bases at J, with 16 bases between. Germline CDR1 reads LNHNV; CDR2 reads YYDKDF (reference sequence). The CDR3 sequence is 17 residues long. Sequenced here: PBMCs, sampled 15 days after the yellow fever booster vaccination. The clonotype was recovered from a man between 18 and 35 years old who received the YFV17D yellow fever vaccine. The V call is TRBV15, the J call TRBJ2-3, with a possible D match to TRBD2 (6 bases). In DNA, the CDR3 is TGTGCCACCAGCAGAGGGTCACCGGGGGACCCCACAGATACGCAGTATTTT. This encodes CATSRGSPGDPTDTQYF.